This TCR beta chain was profiled in a study of T cell responses to AZD1222 COVID-19 vaccine (dated by TCRdb to the early 2020s). Looking at the study overall: Because spike-specific TCR depth and breadth did not differ between the two schedules, AZD1222 recipients who got a second dose at roughly 4 weeks were pooled with those who got a second dose at roughly 12 weeks. A total of 240 or so trial participants underwent TCR sequencing, of whom some 200 had received two doses of AZD1222 and approximately 25 had received two doses of the MenACWY control vaccine. Trial participants were enrolled by age into subgroups of 18-55, 56-69 and 70-plus years, and approximately 150, 30 and 60 TCR-sequenced participants, respectively, were included in these subgroups.

This clone was counted once. Its antigen target is currently unknown. No base-level quality is on record; no much larger clone is a single base apart. The germline V gene sets CDR1 to KGHSH and CDR2 to LQKENI. Reading from cysteine to phenylalanine, the CDR3 counts 15 amino acids. Only the CDR3 DNA stays, 45 bases, in frame from base 1. At the junction V is shortened by 3 bases and J by 2 bases, with 14 bases in between. The CDR3 regions of human TCRbeta chains were subjected to immunosequencing. The study's processing was this. Repertoire TCRs were matched against a reference library of SARS-CoV-2-specific TCRs generated with the MIRA antigen-specificity platform. Breadth was defined as the fraction of unique TCRs that were SARS-CoV-2-associated, and depth was defined as the fraction of total T cells that were SARS-CoV-2-associated. Using the MIRA data, each spike-specific TCR was mapped to the spike region that the TCR reacts to and placed in a CD4 or CD8 class. Log10-transformed breadth and depth values were compared by one-way ANOVA with Sidak's multiple comparisons tests. Drawn from immuneACCESS, this table holds only the in-frame rearrangements with V and J called that TCRdb kept. Clones are partly lost; checked studies trace under half to an unresolved V gene and leave the rest unexplained. Clone size and V and J calls were adopted from that table, with D and trimming inferred from the DNA. Recorded for this sample are about 180,000 clones; around 90% of them occurred a single time. The top ten clonotypes cover less than 3% of the sample.

Findings and caveats that apply to the study as a whole: The vaccine-associated CD4 TCRs covered the entire spike protein, and the dominant responses fell in regions 160-218 and 743-854. Epitopes outside the regions mutated in the B.1.351 and B.1.1.7 variants were reportedly recognized by nearly half of the unique spike-specific TCRs. Participants were mostly white British, with more females than males. The authors suggested clonal diversity may have been underestimated. Conclusions about previously exposed vaccinees were limited because only six AZD1222 recipients were SARS-CoV-2 seropositive at baseline. No day 14 peak-response samples were available, so repertoires were characterized only after the peak T cell response. In the small 56-69-year group, the increase in depth fell short of significance, most likely because of low power. After two AZD1222 doses, both the breadth and the depth of spike-specific TCRs were significantly higher than at day 0 and than in MenACWY recipients.

The meaning of the sample's time point label: baseline before first vaccination. Vaccinee samples were obtained from the UK trials COV001 and COV002, which included a single-blind randomized controlled phase 2/3 trial of AZD1222 (ChAdOx1 nCoV-19) in healthy adults. Trial participant PBMC samples were collected at day 0 and day 28 after the second dose for TCRbeta chain sequencing. This chain is built from TRBV18 and TRBJ2-7; the D gene is possibly TRBD1, with 6 bases matching. This receptor was taken from an adult in good health. Sequencing used peripheral blood, obtained on day 0 of AZD1222 vaccination. The CDR3 amino acid sequence is: CASSPKTGSAYEQYF. The base sequence is TGTGCCAGCTCACCTAAGACAGGAAGTGCCTACGAGCAGTACTTC.